These 13 T cell receptor beta chains share one sample of origin, sequenced in a study of blood T cell repertoires in COVID-19. TCRdb's copy holds only in-frame clones and misses some; the assay was immunoSEQ multiplex PCR. The sample lists about 190,000 clones; 86% were seen once. The sample was peripheral blood. All receptors come from a woman in her twenties or thirties with active or convalescent COVID-19.

The chain carries TRBV28 and TRBJ1-1; tentative D call: TRBD1 (5 bases). The CDR3 extends over 13 amino acids. Per the germline V gene, CDR1 is MDHEN and CDR2 is SYDVKM. The V and J ends lost 7 bases and 10 bases respectively, with 19 bases between them. CDR3 in amino acids: CASNSGDLLGAFF. CDR3 nucleotide sequence: TGTGCCAGCAATTCGGGGGATCTCCTAGGAGCTTTCTTT.

This clone was seen a handful of times. V is TRBV5-1 and J is TRBJ2-3, with D maybe TRBD2 (6 bases). The V and J ends lost 2 bases and 1 base respectively, with 11 bases between them. CDR1 and CDR2 (germline): SGHRS, YFSETQ. This CDR3 spans 15 amino acids. The CDR3 reads CASSFGGYGTDTQYF. CDR3 coding DNA: TGCGCCAGCAGCTTCGGGGGTTACGGCACAGATACGCAGTATTTT.

This clone was observed a few times. This rearrangement joins TRBV4-1 to TRBJ1-2; TRBD1 matches 7 bases. The CDR3 covers 17 residues. Germline trimming cut 3 bases from V and 1 base from J; bases unmatched to any gene: 11. Germline CDR1 reads MGHRA; CDR2 reads YSYEKL. The CDR3 region is CASSHNTRDSFNYGYTF. The CDR3 region has the DNA TGCGCCAGCAGCCATAATACCCGGGACAGCTTTAACTATGGCTACACCTTC.

The chain recombines TRBV29-1 with TRBJ2-2, with D perhaps TRBD1 (5 bases). In germline, CDR1 is SQVTM, CDR2 ANQGSEA. This CDR3 is built from 11 residues. The V end lost 4 bases, the J end lost 8 bases, and 8 bases lay between the germline ends. The DNA for the CDR3 is TGCAGCGTTGGGAGACAGGGGGAGCTGTTTTTT. Translation: CSVGRQGELFF.

This CDR3 reads CASSRVRQGNYEQYF. As DNA, the CDR3 is TGTGCCAGCAGTCGAGTCCGACAGGGAAACTACGAGCAGTACTTC. The rearrangement links TRBV28 to TRBJ2-7; 7 bases agree with TRBD1. Germline V CDR1 and CDR2: MDHEN, SYDVKM. V trimming: 5 bases; J trimming: 3 bases; junction bases outside the gene matches: 10. The CDR3 is 15 residues long.

This chain links TRBV11-3 with TRBJ1-2, with a tentative D call TRBD1 (5 bases). CDR1 and CDR2 from the germline V gene are SGHNT and YENEEA. This CDR3 comprises 12 residues. Trimming removed 3 bases at V and 13 bases at J, with 15 bases between. CDR3 DNA sequence: TGTGCCAGCAGCTTGGCCAGGGCGAGGAGCACCTTC. The encoded protein is CASSLARARSTF.

This clone was seen only once. This sequence joins TRBV18 and TRBJ2-5; 14 nucleotides line up with TRBD2. CDR1 KGHSH and CDR2 LQKENI come from the germline V gene. V lost 0 bases and J lost 3; bases outside the gene matches: 3. The CDR3 runs 17 residues. The CDR3 DNA is TGTGCCAGCTCACCACCGACTAGCGGGAGGGGAGAAGAGACCCAGTACTTC. Protein: CASSPPTSGRGEETQYF.

This clone showed up just once. This sequence joins TRBV5-1 and TRBJ1-5, with 8 bases that match TRBD1. This CDR3 spans 14 amino acids. The junction had 7 bases not matched to a gene; V was cut back by 4 bases and J by 7 bases. Looked up from germline, CDR1 is SGHRS and CDR2 is YFSETQ. The chain's CDR3 is CASSPDREEQPQHF. The CDR3 DNA is TGCGCCAGCAGCCCGGACAGGGAGGAACAGCCCCAGCATTTT.

Only a few counts were recorded for this clone. The CDR3 here is CASSWGGVASGELFF. The CDR3 DNA reads TGCGCCAGCAGCTGGGGAGGGGTAGCAAGCGGGGAGCTGTTTTTT. The chain is built from TRBV5-1 and TRBJ2-2; 7 positions agree with TRBD2. The CDR3 is made up of 15 amino acids. Germline V lookup: CDR1 SGHRS, CDR2 YFSETQ. V trimming: 3 bases; J trimming: 7 bases; junction bases outside the gene matches: 9.

The chain uses TRBV7-9 and TRBJ2-5; TRBD1 matches 7 bases. V shed 1 base, J shed 1 base, and the junction held 12 bases outside the gene matches. This CDR3 has 18 amino acids. Germline V gene lookup returns CDR1 SEHNR and CDR2 FQNEAQ (reference sequence). CDR3 nucleotides: TGTGCCAGCAGCTTAGTTGGTTTAAGGGACAGTATCCAAGAGACCCAGTACTTC. It translates to CASSLVGLRDSIQETQYF.

This clone was recorded a few times. The chain employs TRBV5-1 and TRBJ1-4; possible D gene TRBD1, 6 bases. CDR3 length: 15 residues. CDR1 is SGHRS and CDR2 is YFSETQ in the germline V gene. Deletions cut 4 bases from V and 4 bases from J, with 14 bases between. CDR3 DNA: TGCGCCAGCAGCGGCCCGACAGGCCGTAATGAAAAACTGTTTTTT. It is translated as CASSGPTGRNEKLFF.

CDR3 bases: TGTGCCAGCAGCTTGAGGGGGCAGGGGCCCTATAATTCACCCCTCCACTTT. The encoded protein is CASSLRGQGPYNSPLHF. This chain connects TRBV5-6 to TRBJ1-6; 7 bases map to TRBD1. The CDR3 has 17 amino acids. The junction had 6 bases not matched to a gene; V was cut back by 1 base and J by 2 bases. The germline V gene has CDR1 SGHDT and CDR2 YYEEEE.

The chain couples TRBV19 to TRBJ1-1; D possibly corresponds to TRBD1 (6 bases). The germline CDR1 and CDR2 sequences are LNHDA and SQIVND (reference sequence). Deletions cut 1 base from V and 0 bases from J, with 6 bases between. CDR3 length: 14 amino acids. DNA for the CDR3: TGTGCCAGTAGTATAGGACAGGTGAACACTGAAGCTTTCTTT. Amino acids: CASSIGQVNTEAFF.